This T cell receptor (beta chain) was found in a study of T-cell reconstitution after alpha-beta-depleted transplantation in children. The authors prepared the TCRbeta library with unique molecular identifiers. TCRdb reprocessed the PCR reads with MiXCR, giving one entry per CDR3 protein. The sample carries just under 350,000 distinct CDR3 sequences, around 15% recorded once. This clonotype was seen a few times. V lost 8 bases, J lost 1 base, and 8 bases stayed unmatched. CDR3 length: 15 residues. The J gene is TRBJ1-5, the V gene TRBV12-3 or TRBV12-4; 7 bases align to TRBD1. This TCR came from a male patient aged 2 to 9 who had a stem cell transplant for acute lymphoblastic leukemia, so the T cells may come from the graft donor. Sequencing was performed on PBMCs, mostly from graft donor cells, taken 360 days after TCRalphabeta/CD19-depleted stem cell transplant. CDR3 DNA: TGTGCCAGCTCGACAGGGTTTGGGAGCAATCAGCCCCAGCATTTT. Encoded protein: CASSTGFGSNQPQHF.